The clone carrying this TCR beta chain was recorded many times. The source of the sample is a study of Graves' ophthalmopathy and Graves' hyperthyroidism. Amplification targeted the TCR beta CDR3 regions, with RNA transcripts as the source material. HTBI primers served in a first-round RT-PCR, which a second-round multiplex PCR followed. TCRdb independently ran MiXCR on the multiplex PCR reads; one entry per CDR3 protein. The profile shows over a million distinct CDR3 sequences, roughly 35% of them singletons. CDR1 and CDR2 (germline): MNHEY, SVGAGI. The CDR3 loop spans 14 amino acids. Germline trimming cut 7 bases from V and 2 bases from J; bases unmatched to any gene: 5.

The TCR originated in an adult man with Graves' hyperthyroidism. The sequenced sample was peripheral blood or thyroid tissue (not recorded which). The chain carries TRBV6-5 and TRBJ1-3; 7 bases line up with TRBD1. CDR3 in amino acids: CASKLDRAGNTIYF. The CDR3 coding sequence is TGTGCCAGCAAACTCGACAGGGCTGGAAACACCATATATTTT.